This TCR beta chain derives from a study of OX40 agonist ivuxolimab in advanced cancers. Overall study: Age averaged around 54 years (range about 20 to 80), and roughly 80% were male.

The germline V gene has CDR1 SGHNT and CDR2 YYREEE (reference sequence). V shed 7 bases, J shed 0 bases, and the junction held 8 bases outside the gene matches. The CDR3 loop spans 15 amino acids. The protocol was immunoSEQ multiplex PCR, while the TCRdb copy is restricted to in-frame clones and leaves out a portion. The sample has roughly 36,000 clones; 80% to 85% are singletons. The material was CD4+ or CD8+ T cells sorted from blood, obtained in a trial of the OX40 agonist ivuxolimab. The genes are TRBV5-4 and TRBJ2-3, with 7 bases lining up with TRBD2. The clonotype comes from an adult with an advanced solid tumor such as melanoma, head and neck, liver or kidney cancer. The CDR3 DNA reads TGTGCCAGCGGACCTAGCGGAGGAAGCACAGATACGCAGTATTTT. Translated: CASGPSGGSTDTQYF.